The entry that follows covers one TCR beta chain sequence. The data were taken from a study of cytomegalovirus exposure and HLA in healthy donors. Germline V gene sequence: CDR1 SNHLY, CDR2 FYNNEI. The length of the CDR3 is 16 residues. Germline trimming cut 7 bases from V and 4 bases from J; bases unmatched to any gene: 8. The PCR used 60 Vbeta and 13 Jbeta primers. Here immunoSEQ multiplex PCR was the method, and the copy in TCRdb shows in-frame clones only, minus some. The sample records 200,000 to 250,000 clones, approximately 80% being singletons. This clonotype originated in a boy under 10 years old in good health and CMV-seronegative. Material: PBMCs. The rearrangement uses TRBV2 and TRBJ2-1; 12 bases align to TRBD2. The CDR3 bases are TGTGCCAGCAATGATCCCGGGACTAGCGGGTACAATGAGCAGTTCTTC. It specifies CASNDPGTSGYNEQFF. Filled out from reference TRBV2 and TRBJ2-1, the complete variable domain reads EPEVTQTPSHQVTQMGQEVILRCVPISNHLYFYWYRQILGQKVEFLVSFYNNEISEKSEIFDDQFSVERPDGSNFTLKIRSTKLEDSAMYFCASNDPGTSGYNEQFFGPGTRLTVL.